This TCR beta chain was retrieved from a study of cytomegalovirus exposure and HLA in healthy donors (dated by TCRdb to about 2017). At the level of the whole study: According to an earlier analysis of several hundred of the donors, about 190 million T cells yielded over 90 million unique TCR beta sequences and about 280 Gb of sequence data. An early release covering 550 to 700 HLA-typed donors comprised around 300 gigabases of sequencing data and approximately 80 million unique TCR sequences. Of the 300 to 500 genotyped donors, 75% to 85% were placed in the genetic ancestry cluster associated with self-reported Caucasian donors. The aim of the study was to test whether cataloging public T cell receptors could identify signatures of past pathogen exposure. The study profiled the T cell repertoires of 550 to 700 subjects by immunosequencing and related them to cytomegalovirus serostatus. Besides the first cohort of more than 650 subjects, a separate validation cohort made up of 120 or so different subjects was used. To predict cytomegalovirus infection status, the study brought together high-throughput TCR immunosequencing, statistical association of individual TCRs with disease status, and machine learning. In a later analysis, previously published TCR beta repertoires from 600 to 850 donors were re-analyzed and high-resolution HLA genotyping was added so that TCR occurrence patterns could be studied. Rather than using new phenotypic data, the later analysis identified candidate immune exposures from TCR beta sequences and from how often those sequences occurred across donors. An earlier analysis of several hundred of the donors used high-throughput TCR beta sequencing to judge whether each TCR beta V gene segment behaved as functional or pseudogenic. Alongside the repertoire data, information on donor age, sex, ethnicity and CMV serostatus was compiled. A later genetic analysis took genome-wide SNP genotypes for about three fifths of the roughly 670 donors and used that subset as a discovery cohort. Every repertoire in the discovery cohort had been generated on one and the same sequencing platform. Class I and class II HLA loci were covered by the typing at four-digit resolution. The number of typed donors differed by locus: about 629-630 for A, B, C, DRB1 and DQB1; 500 to 550 for DQA1; approximately 600 for DPA1; and 450 to 480 for DPB1. Because of strong linkage in the cohort, roughly five DR-DQ haplotypes were treated as single units for association and clustering. Among under 450 genotyped donors of the cohort, an average of approximately 240,000 unique TCR beta nucleotide sequences were sequenced per donor, roughly 20% of them non-productive. Summary of the overall study and its limitations: The authors suggested that the approach could potentially be generalized to other disease states and immunological phenotypes. According to a later genetic analysis, donors in an Asian-associated ancestry cluster had fewer N-insertions in productive TCRs than the roughly 660-donor mean. Because some donors lacked HLA typing at each locus, the association tests relied only on the typed subset. According to a later analysis, most CMV-associated TCR beta chains appeared to be HLA-restricted, and the HLA associations seemed to be driven largely by CMV exposure. For the cohort, immune exposure information was limited to CMV serostatus. Some IMGT-functional V segments, including TRBV6-2 and TRBV6-3, could not be told apart with the 87-base-pair reads, so those segments were excluded. A further reported finding was that TCR beta sequences accurately predicted the HLA-A and HLA-B alleles for most subjects in the first cohort. In vitro tests confirmed that a few of the cytomegalovirus-associated TCR beta chains recognize cytomegalovirus antigens. When HLA alleles, especially DR and DQ, strongly co-occurred, TCR associations were difficult to assign to individual alleles. A cluster of highly shared sequence variants was judged likely to represent a technical artifact of the sequencing pipeline. A total of fewer than 200 TCR beta chains were listed by the study as associated with cytomegalovirus. In both the original and validation cohorts, the classifier was reported to diagnose cytomegalovirus status with high specificity and sensitivity. Presence/absence analyses assumed roughly uniform sequencing depth across donors, an assumption that may not hold. A later genetic analysis associated a missense DCLRE1C variant with V-gene and J-gene trimming of TCR beta chains, and an independent cohort replicated the association. Linkage disequilibrium might explain the correlated functional status among segregating V segments, but an unknown experimental factor could not be ruled out. A later analysis associated 15,000 to 20,000 TCR beta sequences with specific HLA alleles at a false discovery rate of 0.05. In a later analysis, HLA-associated TCR beta chains were found to be more clonally expanded and to have lower generation probabilities than equally common non-associated chains. The earlier analysis of almost 600 of the donors excluded roughly 17 rarely observed V segments, including chromosome 9 orphons, because counts were too low. According to a later analysis, TCR association rates differed among HLA loci, with DRB1 alleles showing the most associated TCRs and HLA-C alleles showing the fewest. The cohort was sequenced for TCR beta chains only, and without alpha or paired-chain data the features that could be detected were limited. In a later analysis, several top co-occurrence clusters were reported to appear linked to parvovirus B19, influenza, CMV and Epstein-Barr virus. An earlier analysis of approximately 540 of the donors showed that most TCR beta V segments appeared in productive rearrangements either about 87% or about 30% of the time, which broadly matched IMGT annotations. Most TCR sequences were observed very rarely across donors, whereas some public TCRs were present in many individuals.

V lost 1 base and J lost 5 bases; the stretch between them is 14 bases long. From a lookup of the germline V gene (reference sequence), CDR1 and CDR2 are LNHNV and YYDKDF. CDR3 length: 15 amino acids, cysteine to phenylalanine. Solely the CDR3 DNA is kept, with 45 bases framed from the first base. The library was built by means of the immunoSEQ multiplex PCR assay. For the multiplex PCR, a mixture combining 60 forward primers for TCR Vbeta segments and 13 reverse primers for TCR Jbeta segments was used. The CDR3 region of rearranged TCR beta genes was amplified from genomic DNA by a multiplex PCR assay. The amplified TCR beta libraries were sequenced on the Illumina HiSeq System as 87-base-pair reads. Per the source publication's procedure: A later analysis counted around 72 million unique TCR beta chains across the 690 or so repertoires, and around 12 million of these chains were shared by at least two donors. A nearest-neighbor algorithm error-corrected the raw reads and collapsed the reads into unique sequences, merging closely related sequences to remove PCR and sequencing errors. To assign V, D and J gene segments, CDR3 sequences were aligned to IMGT reference sequences. For a sequence to be retained, a match of at least six nucleotides to both a V gene segment and a J gene segment was required. Rearrangements were called productive when the CDR3 lacked stop codons and stayed in frame with V and J; all others were non-productive. CDR3 was defined by IMGT convention, running from the second conserved V-encoded cysteine to the conserved J-encoded phenylalanine. The earlier analysis of 500 to 750 of the donors excluded any sequence lacking an unambiguous match to a single V gene segment. An earlier analysis of fewer than 750 of the donors classified V segments as functional when productive rearrangements were above 56.7% and as segregating when the standard deviation between donors was above 5%. A statistical classification framework was developed to diagnose cytomegalovirus status using the catalog of TCR beta chain sequences. V and J gene assignment, in a later analysis, came from comparing TCR nucleotide sequences with IMGT/GENE-DB human TR gene sequences. A later analysis assigned CDR3 sequences and most-parsimonious VDJ recombination scenarios with the TCRdist pipeline. In a later analysis, every TCR beta chain was defined by the combination of its CDR3 amino acid sequence and its V-gene family, and reads without a unique V-gene family were dropped. A later analysis removed 550 to 700 highly shared, low-generation-probability nucleotide sequences to deal with suspected cross-contamination and a sequencing artifact. For each public chain, a later analysis derived a clonal expansion index from normalized ranks of inferred template counts within each repertoire. A later analysis computed generation probabilities with a VDJ recombination model fitted to out-of-frame rearrangements, and checked the results against IGoR. Hypergeometric tests were used in a later analysis to score TCR-TCR, TCR-HLA and TCR-CMV co-occurrence, with a repertoire-size bias correction applied to the TCR pairs. A later analysis estimated false discovery rates by permuting HLA or CMV assignments 20 times. In a later analysis, co-occurring TCRs were grouped using DBSCAN, with TCRdist sequence similarity added in when clustering inside HLA-allele-positive subsets. Repertoires with fewer than 30,000 or more than 120,000 public chains, plus five repertoires with anomalous nucleotide sharing, were excluded from co-occurrence clustering. Drawn from immuneACCESS, this table holds only the in-frame rearrangements with V and J called that TCRdb kept. Clones are partly lost; checked studies trace under half to an unresolved V gene and leave the rest unexplained. V and J calls and clone size come straight from that table; D and trimming were deduced from the DNA. The sample's own table lists approximately 68,000 clones. Around 7.5% of the sample is held by the ten biggest clonotypes.

Points on this clone: It lacks a known antigen.

The cohort was made up of roughly 670 healthy bone marrow donors. All cohort members were sampled while nominally healthy, although unrecorded immune exposures were likely present. The donor tested CMV seropositive, placing the donor among the roughly 300 seropositive members of the cohort. Each donor provided a peripheral blood sample, and peripheral blood mononuclear cells were used for TCR beta sequencing. The Qiagen DNeasy Blood Extraction Kit was used to extract genomic DNA from the blood cell samples. The sequence is built from TRBV15 and TRBJ1-2; TRBD1 might be the D gene, on 6 matching bases. The clonotype was recovered from a female donor in good health and CMV-seropositive. The sequenced sample consisted of PBMCs. Here is the DNA: TGTGCCACCAGCAGAGTCGGGAATAGGGGGTATGGCTACACCTTC. Its translation is CATSRVGNRGYGYTF. With the portions outside the CDR3 filled from the reference TRBV15 and TRBJ1-2 genes, the complete variable region becomes DAMVIQNPRYQVTQFGKPVTLSCSQTLNHNVMYWYQQKSSQAPKLLFHYYDKDFNNEADTPDNFQSRRPNTSFCFLDIRSPGLGDTAMYLCATSRVGNRGYGYTFGSGTRLTVV.